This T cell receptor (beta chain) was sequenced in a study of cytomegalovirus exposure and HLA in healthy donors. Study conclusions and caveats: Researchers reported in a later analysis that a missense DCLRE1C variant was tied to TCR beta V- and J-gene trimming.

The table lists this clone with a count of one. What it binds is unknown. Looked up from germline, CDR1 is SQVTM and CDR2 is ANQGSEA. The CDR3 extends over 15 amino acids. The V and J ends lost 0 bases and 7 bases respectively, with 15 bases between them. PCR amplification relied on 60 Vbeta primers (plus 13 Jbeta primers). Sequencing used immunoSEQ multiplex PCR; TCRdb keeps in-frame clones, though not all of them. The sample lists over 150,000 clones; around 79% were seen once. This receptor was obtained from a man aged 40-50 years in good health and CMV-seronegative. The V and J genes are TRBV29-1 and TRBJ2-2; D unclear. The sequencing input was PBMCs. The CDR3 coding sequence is TGCAGCGTTGAAGAACGCTCCTTATCCGGCGGGGAGCTGTTTTTT. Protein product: CSVEERSLSGGELFF.